Below, 30 T cell receptor beta chains from the same sample are listed, as sequenced in a study of control samples from healthy donors and cancer patients. Here immunoSEQ multiplex PCR was the method, and the copy in TCRdb shows in-frame clones only, minus some. This table has about 73,000 clones, about 90% appearing once. Sequencing was done on a sample of PBMCs. These receptors all stem from a man aged 60-69 years with lung cancer.

The sample holds a few counts of this clone. The V and J genes are TRBV30 and TRBJ1-2; 10 bases map to TRBD1. Losses at the gene ends were 5 bases for V and 5 bases for J; bases not matched to a gene: 11. The V gene's germline CDR1 is GTSNPN and CDR2 SVGIG (reference sequence). There are 15 residues in the CDR3. The CDR3 nucleotides read TGTGCCTGGGGTATCACCGGGACAGGGGTTTATGGCTACACCTTC. It specifies CAWGITGTGVYGYTF.

The chain carries TRBV18 and TRBJ1-2, with TRBD1 matching 10 bases. CDR1 and CDR2 (germline): KGHSH, LQKENI. Trimming at V came to 4 bases and at J to 3 bases, leaving 2 bases not matched to a gene. This CDR3 has 14 amino acids. The CDR3 here is CASSQGTGDYGYTF. Written as DNA, the CDR3 is TGTGCCAGCTCACAGGGGACAGGGGACTATGGCTACACCTTC.

The chain carries TRBV7-2 and TRBJ2-1, with D tentatively TRBD1 or TRBD2 (5 bases each). The germline V gene has CDR1 SGHTA and CDR2 FQGNSA. The V and J ends lost 4 bases and 10 bases respectively, with 14 bases between them. The CDR3 runs to 13 residues. Here the CDR3 DNA reads TGTGCCAGCAGCTCACCGGGACGTAGGGAGCAGTTCTTC. This codes for CASSSPGRREQFF.

The rearrangement links TRBV2 to TRBJ2-4, with D perhaps TRBD1 (5 bases). Trimming stripped 3 bases from V and 1 base from J, with 10 bases between. The germline V gene has CDR1 SNHLY and CDR2 FYNNEI. This CDR3 is built from 15 residues. The CDR3: CASSETQGAKNIQYF. DNA of the CDR3: TGTGCCAGCAGTGAGACGCAGGGTGCCAAAAACATTCAGTACTTC.

This clone showed up just once. V is TRBV19 and J is TRBJ2-2; TRBD1 agrees at 7 bases. The CDR3 runs to 18 residues. Trimming at V came to 3 bases and at J to 3 bases, leaving 13 bases not matched to a gene. CDR1 LNHDA and CDR2 SQIVND come from the germline V gene (reference sequence). Here the CDR3 reads CASSIEGTAPRDTGELFF. DNA for the CDR3: TGTGCCAGTAGTATCGAGGGGACAGCCCCGAGGGACACCGGGGAGCTGTTTTTT.

The rearrangement uses TRBV29-1 and TRBJ1-2, with D possibly TRBD1 on 5 matching bases. The CDR3 is 12 amino acids. V was pared by 2 bases and J by 3 bases, with 7 bases between. The V gene's germline CDR1 is SQVTM and CDR2 ANQGSEA. In DNA form, the CDR3 reads TGCAGCGTTGAACCAGGGTACTATGGCTACACCTTC. This translates into CSVEPGYYGYTF.

The chain uses TRBV5-1 and TRBJ1-1, with 8 bases aligning to TRBD1. Looked up from germline, CDR1 is SGHRS and CDR2 is YFSETQ. The CDR3 runs 14 residues. Trimming cost V 1 base and J 8 bases; bases outside gene matches: 7. CDR3 DNA sequence: TGCGCCAGCAGCTTGCTGACAGGGGAAGGAGAAGCTTTCTTT. This sequence encodes CASSLLTGEGEAFF.

This clone has a single count. J is TRBJ2-7 and V is TRBV5-4; 7 bases match TRBD1. The J segment lost 5 bases and the V segment lost 4 bases, leaving 12 bases of the junction unmatched. Germline V gene data show CDR1 as SGHNT and CDR2 as YYREEE (reference sequence). CDR3 size: 15 residues. The CDR3 loop is CASSQSTGTLHEQYF. For the CDR3, the DNA is TGTGCCAGCAGCCAATCGACAGGGACATTGCACGAGCAGTACTTC.

The V gene is TRBV6-5, the J gene TRBJ1-2, with 9 nucleotides matching TRBD1. Germline values: CDR1 MNHEY, CDR2 SVGAGI. J gave up 7 bases and V 6 bases, and 6 bases lay outside the gene matches. CDR3 length equals 13 residues. CDR3 sequence reads: CASSLTGGAGYTF. DNA for the CDR3: TGTGCCAGCAGCCTTACAGGGGGCGCTGGCTACACCTTC.

The rearrangement joins TRBV10-3 to TRBJ2-7, with 7 bases matching TRBD1. CDR3 size: 11 residues. The junction had 6 bases not matched to a gene; V was cut back by 10 bases and J by 6 bases. The V gene's germline CDR1 is ENHRY and CDR2 SYGVKD. CDR3 sequence reads: CATRQGTEQYV. The CDR3 bases are TGTGCCACCCGACAGGGAACCGAGCAGTACGTC.

The gene calls are TRBV6-5 and TRBJ1-5; possible D gene TRBD1, 6 bases. The CDR3 consists of 16 residues. Trimming removed 0 bases at V and 5 bases at J, with 14 bases between. Germline V gene data show CDR1 as MNHEY and CDR2 as SVGAGI. The DNA for the CDR3 is TGTGCCAGCAGTTACTCGAGCAGGGGTGGGGATCAGCCCCAGCATTTT. It is translated as CASSYSSRGGDQPQHF.

V is TRBV20-1 and J is TRBJ1-2, with D tentatively TRBD1 (5 bases). V lost 7 bases, J lost 6 bases, and 12 bases lay in between. The CDR3 is 11 residues long. Germline V gene sequence: CDR1 DFQATT, CDR2 SNEGSKA (reference sequence). CDR3 in amino acids: CSGQGGDGYTF. In DNA form, the CDR3 reads TGCAGTGGGCAGGGAGGAGATGGCTACACCTTC.

The CDR3 region is CASSGTTLDGGTQYF. DNA for the CDR3: TGTGCCAGCAGCGGTACGACGCTGGACGGCGGTACGCAGTATTTT. The chain is built from TRBV11-3 and TRBJ2-3, with D unclear. Germline values: CDR1 SGHNT, CDR2 YENEEA. The V gene lost 5 bases and the J gene lost 8 bases, with 20 bases spanning the gap. This CDR3 is 15 amino acids long.

The chain uses TRBV7-3 and TRBJ2-5; no clear D. CDR3 length equals 13 residues. CDR1 and CDR2 from the germline V gene are SGHTA and FQGTGA. The ends were cut back, 2 bases at V and 2 bases at J, with 6 bases in the middle. The CDR3 nucleotides are TGTGCCAGCAGCTTATTAGCTCAAGAGACCCAGTACTTC. This encodes CASSLLAQETQYF.

The genes are TRBV5-1 and TRBJ2-1; TRBD1 matches at 7 bases. The germline gives CDR1 SGHRS, CDR2 YFSETQ. The CDR3 is made up of 14 amino acids. The V gene end was trimmed by 2 bases and the J gene end by 3 bases; junction bases not matched to a gene: 2. This CDR3 is CASSFGQVYNEQFF. Here the CDR3 DNA reads TGCGCCAGCAGCTTTGGACAGGTCTACAATGAGCAGTTCTTC.

This chain connects TRBV12-3 or TRBV12-4 to TRBJ1-6; 7 bases map to TRBD1. The CDR3 contains 13 residues. V lost 8 bases, J lost 7 bases, and 5 bases stayed unmatched. DNA of the CDR3: TGTGCCAGCTTTCGGGACAGAAATTCACCCCTCCACTTT. Protein sequence: CASFRDRNSPLHF.

The genes are TRBV29-1 and TRBJ2-5; possible D gene TRBD1, 5 bases. Germline V CDR1 and CDR2: SQVTM, ANQGSEA. The CDR3 runs to 14 residues. V gave up 5 bases and J gave up 1 base, with 14 bases separating them. The CDR3 spells CSVLRQPTQETQYF. CDR3 in DNA: TGCAGCGTTCTGAGACAGCCAACCCAAGAGACCCAGTACTTC.

V and J are TRBV12-2 and TRBJ2-1. TRBV12-2 corresponds to a pseudogene. The CDR3 extends over 12 amino acids. In DNA form, the CDR3 reads TGTGCAAGTCGCTTAGTAAAAGTTGAGCAGTTCTTC. It is translated as CASRLVKVEQFF.

This clone has just a few counts. The DNA for the CDR3 is TGTGCCAGCACCGTGGGGGGCTCCTACAATGAGCAGTTCTTC. It specifies CASTVGGSYNEQFF. J is TRBJ2-1 and V is TRBV6-5, with D possibly being TRBD2 (6 bases). The length of the CDR3 is 14 residues. Per germline, CDR1 MNHEY and CDR2 SVGAGI. V dropped 7 bases and J dropped 0 bases, with 10 bases sitting between them.

The V and J genes are TRBV5-1 and TRBJ1-3; no clear D gene. The V and J ends lost 4 bases and 2 bases respectively, with 7 bases between them. CDR1 SGHRS and CDR2 YFSETQ come from the germline V gene. The CDR3 is 13 amino acids. CDR3 coding DNA: TGCGCCAGCAGCCGAACACCTGGAAACACCATATATTTT. It codes for CASSRTPGNTIYF.

The V gene is TRBV4-2, the J gene TRBJ1-4, with D tentatively TRBD1 (6 bases). The CDR3 covers 15 residues. V was clipped by 4 bases and J by 5 bases, with 14 bases between them. Germline V gives CDR1 LGHNA, CDR2 YNFKEQ. The CDR3 sequence: CASSRSGQNNEKLFF. The CDR3 nucleotides are TGTGCCAGCAGCCGGTCAGGACAGAACAATGAAAAACTGTTTTTT.

This sequence joins TRBV9 and TRBJ2-2; maybe TRBD2 (5 bases). Deletions cut 0 bases from V and 6 bases from J, with 6 bases between. Germline V CDR1 and CDR2: SGDLS, YYNGEE. The CDR3 has 13 residues. CDR3 sequence: CASSVAGSGELFF. The CDR3 DNA is TGTGCCAGCAGCGTAGCGGGGTCCGGGGAGCTGTTTTTT.

In its sample, this clone was seen once. The genes are TRBV7-9 and TRBJ1-2, with no clear D. The CDR3 contains 14 residues. V gave up 5 bases and J gave up 7 bases, with 17 bases separating them. Germline CDR1 SEHNR, CDR2 FQNEAQ (reference sequence). This chain's CDR3 is CASSLLGETGGYTF. In DNA, the CDR3 is TGTGCCAGCAGCCTCCTCGGGGAGACGGGTGGCTACACCTTC.

The V gene is TRBV2, the J gene TRBJ1-5; TRBD1 agrees at 11 bases. Germline V gene lookup returns CDR1 SNHLY and CDR2 FYNNEI. CDR3 length: 14 residues. Germline trimming cut 6 bases from V and 5 bases from J; bases unmatched to any gene: 3. In DNA, the CDR3 is TGTGCCAGCAGGAGGGACAGGGGGTATCAGCCCCAGCATTTT. Its translation is CASRRDRGYQPQHF.

This chain uses TRBV30 with TRBJ1-1; 8 positions match TRBD1. V was clipped by 0 bases and J by 2 bases; unmatched bases: 5. The CDR3 totals 15 residues. The germline V gene has CDR1 GTSNPN and CDR2 SVGIG (reference sequence). CDR3 nucleotides: TGTGCCTGGAGTGTCCCAGGGGGCGCAAACACTGAAGCTTTCTTT. This encodes CAWSVPGGANTEAFF.

The CDR3 protein is CASRVGGGSQETQYF. The CDR3 coding sequence is TGTGCCAGCAGGGTTGGAGGGGGCTCTCAAGAGACCCAGTACTTC. J is TRBJ2-5 and V is TRBV7-3; D is possibly TRBD1 (7 bases). This CDR3 is 15 amino acids long. The V end was cut by 6 bases, the J end by 2 bases, with 16 bases between. CDR1 and CDR2 (germline): SGHTA, FQGTGA. Using reference TRBV7-3 and TRBJ2-5 for the parts outside the CDR3, the full variable domain is GAGVSQTPSNKVTEKGKYVELRCDPISGHTALYWYRQSLGQGPEFLIYFQGTGAADDSGLPNDRFFAVRPEGSVSTLKIQRTERGDSAVYLCASRVGGGSQETQYFGPGTRLLVL.

This clone has more than one count but fewer than ten. The V gene is TRBV15, the J gene TRBJ1-1; D is unclear. The CDR3 is made up of 14 amino acids. The germline V and J ends were trimmed by 2 bases and 4 bases, with 11 bases remaining between them. Germline V gene lookup returns CDR1 LNHNV and CDR2 YYDKDF (reference sequence). CDR3 DNA: TGTGCCACCAGCAGAAGGGTCCCTAGCACTGAAGCTTTCTTT. It translates to CATSRRVPSTEAFF.

The chain couples TRBV12-3 or TRBV12-4 to TRBJ2-4; 8 bases match TRBD2. V gave up 8 bases and J gave up 12 bases; unmatched junction bases: 12. This CDR3 has 13 residues. The CDR3 reads CASLDDSRGGQYF. CDR3 in DNA: TGTGCCAGCTTGGACGATTCTCGGGGGGGTCAGTACTTC.

V is TRBV10-3 and J is TRBJ1-2; D call uncertain. Germline CDR1 is ENHRY and CDR2 is SYGVKD. The V gene lost 3 bases and the J gene lost 4 bases, with 9 bases spanning the gap. This CDR3 comprises 13 residues. CDR3 in DNA: TGTGCCATCAGTGATAGCGCATTCTATGGCTACACCTTC. Protein product: CAISDSAFYGYTF.

The V gene is TRBV6-5, the J gene TRBJ1-6; D perhaps matches TRBD1 (5 bases). Germline V gives CDR1 MNHEY, CDR2 SVGAGI. V was cut by 4 bases and J by 6 bases, with 13 bases left in between. The CDR3 is made up of 15 amino acids. The CDR3 loop is CASSLAGRGNSPLHF. The DNA for the CDR3 is TGTGCCAGCAGTTTGGCAGGGCGCGGTAATTCACCCCTCCACTTT.